This T cell receptor beta chain stems from a study of metastatic and nonmetastatic thyroid tumors. This clone has a handful of counts. Thyroid surgery was performed in patients who had received no treatment beforehand. TCRdb reanalyzed the PCR reads with MiXCR. Of 15,000 to 20,000 clones listed, 37% are singletons. The CDR3 spans 11 residues. V lost 9 bases to trimming and J lost 9 bases, with 9 bases between them. From germline, CDR1 is MNHNS and CDR2 SASEGT. The J gene is TRBJ1-6, the V gene TRBV6-1; no clear D gene. The TCR comes from a female donor with papillary thyroid cancer or a benign thyroid nodule (not recorded which). Some clones in this sample may be carry-over from other donors' samples. The sample consisted of tumor tissue. The CDR3 sequence: CASLEGSPLHF. CDR3 sequence (DNA): TGTGCCAGTCTGGAAGGTTCACCCCTCCACTTT.